One and the same sample provided the 25 T cell receptor beta chains below, sequenced in a study of tissue T cells after allogeneic stem cell transplantation. Regarding time point: mouse harvest day 14 after allogeneic transplant. Mouse grafts combined 10^7 T-cell-depleted bone marrow cells with 10^6 splenic CD5+ T cells. The method was immunoSEQ multiplex PCR; TCRdb's version includes in-frame clones alone and lacks a portion of them. The sample holds several thousand clones, approximately 47% seen once. Sequencing was performed on gut tissue. Receptors originate from a female BALB/c mouse given C57BL/6 T cells with graft-versus-host disease after an allogeneic hematopoietic cell transplant.

Regarding this clone: These gene names are mouse names. The read gets to within 1 residue of the CDR3 end, and the germline J gene fills in the rest. This chain joins TRBV26 and TRBJ1-4; possible D gene TRBD1, 6 bases. V was cut by 2 bases and J by 7 bases, with 8 bases left in between. The germline V gene has CDR1 KGHPV and CDR2 FQNQEV (reference sequence). The CDR3 is made up of 13 amino acids. CDR3 sequence: CASSLGGGERLFF. The CDR3 DNA, read in part, is TGTGCCAGCAGTCTGGGGGGCGGCGAAAGATTATTT.

For this clone: These gene names are mouse names. The read stops 1 residue short of the end of the CDR3; the missing end is completed from the germline J gene. The V and J genes are TRBV12-2 and TRBJ2-5; possible D gene TRBD2, 6 bases. V was shortened by 0 bases and J by 6 bases, with 6 bases between the two germline ends. This CDR3 has 12 residues. Germline CDR1 reads SGHLS; CDR2 reads HYDKME. The DNA read from the CDR3 is TGTGCCAGCTCTCTCGGGGGGGACACCCAGTAC. This gives the protein CASSLGGDTQY. The full CDR3 reads CASSLGGDTQYF.

Remarks on this clone: Germline and genes here are mouse. The missing CDR3 end, 1 residue past where the read stops, is filled in from the germline J gene. The rearrangement links TRBV26 to TRBJ1-2; D uncertain. Trimming shortened V by 0 bases and J by 0 bases, and 5 bases separated the two germline ends. The CDR3 runs to 14 residues. From germline, CDR1 is KGHPV and CDR2 FQNQEV (reference sequence). CDR3 residues: CASSLSMSNSDYTF. Partial CDR3 DNA: TGTGCCAGCAGTCTGTCGATGTCAAACTCCGACTACACC.

As to this clone: The gene names here belong to mouse. The read finishes 1 residue shy of the CDR3 end, and the germline J gene is used to complete it. The rearrangement uses TRBV23 and TRBJ1-1. CDR3 length: 13 amino acids. From germline, CDR1 is KGHTA and CDR2 FQNQQP. CDR3: CSSSRGANTEVFF. The sequenced part of the CDR3 DNA is TGCTCCAGCAGCCGGGGTGCAAACACAGAAGTCTTC.

A word on this clone: The gene symbols are mouse symbols. The read ends 1 residue shy of where the CDR3 ends; the end is completed using the germline J gene. The chain combines TRBV14 with TRBJ1-4; no firm D call. Germline V CDR1 and CDR2: SGHDT, FRDEAV. The CDR3 extends over 14 amino acids. Trimming cost V 2 bases and J 1 base, with 6 bases left between them. The chain's CDR3 is CASSFHNSNERLFF. CDR3 DNA (partial): TGTGCCAGCAGTTTTCATAATTCCAACGAAAGATTATTT.

This clone is termed medium-sized. Mouse names are used for the genes. Sequencing ends 1 residue short of the CDR3 end; the germline J gene provides the rest. This chain connects TRBV12-2 to TRBJ1-2; D not resolved. With 1 base removed from V and 4 bases from J, the gap between germline ends came to 9 bases. The CDR3 has 13 residues. CDR1 SGHLS and CDR2 HYDKME come from the germline V gene. The CDR3 reads CASSLEGSSDYTF. The sequenced CDR3 bases are TGTGCCAGCTCTCTAGAGGGAAGCTCCGACTACACC.

Comments on this clone: These gene names are mouse names. The CDR3 end falls 1 residue outside the read, so it is completed with the germline J gene. The chain has TRBV23 and TRBJ1-2; the D segment call TRBD1 is taken from the table without a DNA check. This CDR3 has 12 residues. The V gene's germline CDR1 is KGHTA and CDR2 FQNQQP. Incomplete CDR3 DNA: TGCTCCAGCAGACCAGTAAACTCCGACTACACC. Protein product: CSSRPVNSDYT. In full, the CDR3 reads CSSRPVNSDYTF.

A word on this clone: Gene names and germline refer to mouse. The DNA ends 1 residue before the CDR3 does, and the rest of the CDR3 is filled in from the germline J gene. The chain uses TRBV16 and TRBJ1-1; D perhaps matches TRBD1 (6 bases). This CDR3 has 13 residues. Trimming left V 1 base short and J 10 bases short, with 13 bases between. The germline V gene has CDR1 SGHSA and CDR2 FRNQAP. CDR3 protein: CASSLGDTPGVFF. The covered CDR3 bases are TGTGCAAGCAGCTTAGGGGACACCCCAGGAGTCTTC.

Regarding this clone: Genes and germline come from the mouse. The read comes to an end 1 residue before the CDR3 does, leaving the germline J gene to fill in the end. J is TRBJ2-5 and V is TRBV23; the table's D call TRBD2 went unverified against the DNA. This CDR3 region has 14 residues. Germline values: CDR1 KGHTA, CDR2 FQNQQP. CDR3 in amino acids: CSSSQTGGKDTQYF. The CDR3 bases that were read are TGCTCCAGCAGTCAGACTGGGGGGAAAGACACCCAGTAC.

This clone was seen once. Relative to the germline gene, one junction end is altered; a read error may explain this. Germline and genes: mouse. The missing CDR3 end, 1 residue past where the read stops, is filled in from the germline J gene. V and J are TRBV2 and TRBJ2-5; the match to TRBD2 covers 10 bases. In germline, CDR1 is LGHNA, CDR2 YSYQKL. The CDR3 has 15 residues. Partial CDR3 DNA: TGTGCCAGCAGCCAAGATCTGGGGGGGCAAGGCACCCAGTAC. This sequence encodes CASSQDLGGQGTQY. The entire CDR3 sequence reads CASSQDLGGQGTQYF.

Details on this clone: These gene names are mouse names. The read falls 1 residue short of the CDR3 end, and the missing part is taken from the germline J gene. This rearrangement joins TRBV17 to TRBJ2-7; 9 bases fit TRBD1. Germline V gene data show CDR1 as MNHDT and CDR2 as YYDKIL. V gave up 7 bases and J gave up 2 bases; unmatched junction bases: 3. There are 13 residues in the CDR3. The CDR3 DNA, read in part, is TGTGCTAGCACCACAGGGGGCGCCTATGAACAGTAC. It is translated as CASTTGGAYEQY. The whole CDR3 region reads CASTTGGAYEQYF.

With regard to this clone: Gene names refer to mouse genes. The read ends 1 residue early relative to the CDR3; the germline J gene fills the gap. The chain recombines TRBV20 with TRBJ2-7; TRBD2 aligns across 10 bases. Germline lookup yields CDR1 GFQATS and CDR2 STVNSAI. This CDR3 region has 14 residues. With 0 bases clipped from V and 2 bases from J, the junction kept 1 base outside the gene matches. CDR3 region: CGARDWGGAYEQYF. The DNA read from the CDR3 is TGTGGTGCTAGGGACTGGGGGGGCGCCTATGAACAGTAC.

Sample share makes this clone medium-sized. Each gene name is a mouse one. The read finishes 1 residue shy of the CDR3 end, and the germline J gene is used to complete it. The rearrangement uses TRBV23 and TRBJ1-4. This CDR3 region has 12 residues. The germline V gene encodes CDR1 KGHTA and CDR2 FQNQQP. The sequenced CDR3 bases are TGCTCCAGCAGTCAATCGAACGAAAGATTATTT. This translates into CSSSQSNERLF. Given in full, the CDR3 is CSSSQSNERLFF.

On this clone: Germline and genes here are mouse. This CDR3 is CASSPGLFSGNTLYF. CDR3 DNA, as far as it was read: TGTGCCAGCAGTCCCGGACTCTTTTCTGGAAATACGCTCTAT. This chain uses TRBV26 with TRBJ1-3; D is undetermined. From the germline J gene comes the end of the CDR3, since the read stops 1 residue before it. The CDR3 has 15 residues. Germline V lookup: CDR1 KGHPV, CDR2 FQNQEV (reference sequence). V was clipped by 4 bases and J by 0 bases, with 10 bases between them.

As regards this clone: The gene names given are mouse names. The read finishes 1 residue shy of the CDR3 end, and the germline J gene is used to complete it. This chain uses TRBV26 with TRBJ1-6, with D maybe TRBD1 (6 bases). TRBJ1-6 is assigned to the ORF class and has an uncertain function. The CDR3 has 14 residues. The germline CDR1 and CDR2 sequences are KGHPV and FQNQEV (reference sequence). Trimming took off 4 bases at V and 4 bases at J, with 8 bases between the two ends. Partial CDR3 DNA: TGTGCCAGCAGTCGGGACATATATAATTCGCCCCTCTAC. This gives the protein CASSRDIYNSPLY. The whole CDR3 sequence reads CASSRDIYNSPLYF.

As to this clone: These gene names are mouse names. The CDR3 goes on 1 residue after the read ends, and that part is filled in from the germline J gene. The rearrangement uses TRBV1 and TRBJ2-5; D uncertain. Germline CDR1 reads NSQYPW; CDR2 reads LRSPGD (reference sequence). The CDR3 is 13 residues long. Trimming stripped 0 bases from V and 11 bases from J, with 12 bases between. The part of the CDR3 DNA that was read is TGCACCTGCAGTGCAGATACCGGGTATGACCAGTAC. This sequence encodes CTCSADTGYDQY. In full, the CDR3 is CTCSADTGYDQYF.

In regard to this clone: Gene names and germline refer to mouse. The CDR3 end is not reached by the read, which stops 1 residue before it; the germline J gene fills it in. The chain couples TRBV23 to TRBJ1-1; the D call in the table, TRBD1, was not verified against the DNA. From germline, CDR1 is KGHTA and CDR2 FQNQQP. The length of the CDR3 is 14 residues. The CDR3 spells CSSSLRDRNTEVFF. The part of the CDR3 DNA that was read is TGCTCCAGCAGTCTCCGGGACAGAAACACAGAAGTCTTC.

Concerning this clone: Here the gene names and germline are mouse. The read falls 1 residue short of the CDR3 end, and the missing part is taken from the germline J gene. The chain combines TRBV31 with TRBJ2-4; 10 bases line up with TRBD2. This CDR3 has 16 amino acids. The J segment lost 0 bases and the V segment lost 0 bases, leaving 3 bases of the junction unmatched. Germline-derived CDR1 and CDR2 are GKSSPN and SITVG. The covered CDR3 bases are TGTGCCTGGAGTCTTAGGACTGGGGGTAGTCAAAACACCTTGTAC. Protein: CAWSLRTGGSQNTLY. The whole CDR3 reads CAWSLRTGGSQNTLYF.

Worth noting for this clone: The gene symbols are mouse symbols. The read ends 1 residue shy of where the CDR3 ends; the end is completed using the germline J gene. The genes are TRBV26 and TRBJ2-3; D remains unclear. The V gene lost 0 bases and the J gene lost 0 bases, with 4 bases spanning the gap. This CDR3 comprises 14 residues. From germline, CDR1 is KGHPV and CDR2 FQNQEV (reference sequence). Incomplete CDR3 DNA: TGTGCCAGCAGTCTGTCACAGAGTGCAGAAACGCTGTAT. Translation: CASSLSQSAETLY. The whole CDR3 reads CASSLSQSAETLYF.

By sample share, this clone is medium-sized. The gene symbols are mouse symbols. The CDR3 is cut off 1 residue early in the read; its end comes from the germline J gene. This CDR3 is also generated by other DNA sequences in the sample. The gene calls are TRBV26 and TRBJ2-7, with no clear D. Germline V gives CDR1 KGHPV, CDR2 FQNQEV (reference sequence). V was pared by 3 bases and J by 4 bases, with 7 bases between. This CDR3 contains 12 residues. CDR3 protein: CASSLSGYEQYF. The sequenced part of the CDR3 DNA is TGTGCCAGCAGTCTCTCGGGGTATGAACAGTAC.

A few counts support this clone. Genes here carry mouse names. The read falls 1 residue short of the CDR3 end, and the missing part is taken from the germline J gene. This chain links TRBV26 with TRBJ2-7; a weak D match, TRBD1 (6 bases). Germline-derived CDR1 and CDR2 are KGHPV and FQNQEV (reference sequence). V was trimmed by 4 bases and J by 3 bases, leaving 7 bases between them. CDR3 length equals 12 residues. CDR3 bases read: TGTGCCAGCAGTCCGGGACACTATGAACAGTAC. Protein sequence: CASSPGHYEQY. The whole CDR3 sequence is CASSPGHYEQYF.

Turning to this clone: Mouse gene names and germline throughout. The read falls 1 residue short of the CDR3 end, and the missing part is taken from the germline J gene. V gene TRBV29 combines with J gene TRBJ2-7; 13 bases are shared with TRBD2. This CDR3 contains 14 residues. The ends lost 6 bases at V and 7 bases at J; junction bases unmatched: 6. Germline-derived CDR1 and CDR2 are MSHET and SYDVDS. The CDR3 sequence: CASRRTGGAREQYF. CDR3 bases read: TGTGCTAGCAGGAGGACTGGGGGGGCGCGGGAACAGTAC.

The sample holds a few counts of this clone. Gene and germline names: mouse. The sequence runs out 1 residue before the end of the CDR3; the remainder is reconstructed from the germline J gene. The chain carries TRBV19 and TRBJ2-5; D is unclear. This CDR3 has 11 amino acids. Germline V gives CDR1 FNHDT, CDR2 SITEND (reference sequence). Trimming cost V 4 bases and J 1 base, with 1 base left between them. The part of the CDR3 DNA that was read is TGTGCCAGCAGTTACCAAGACACCCAGTAC. The encoded protein is CASSYQDTQY. The whole CDR3 is CASSYQDTQYF.

This clone was detected a few times. Gene names denote mouse genes. CDR3 DNA (partial): TGTGCCAGCTCGCCGACAGGGTTTGAACAGTAC. This codes for CASSPTGFEQY. The CDR3 reads in full as CASSPTGFEQYF. The chain uses TRBV12-1 and TRBJ2-7; 7 bases match TRBD1. The missing CDR3 end, 1 residue past where the read stops, is filled in from the germline J gene. This CDR3 has 12 amino acids. The germline CDR1 and CDR2 sequences are SGHSN and HYEKVE. Germline trimming cut 4 bases from V and 6 bases from J; bases unmatched to any gene: 5.

This clone was detected a few times. Any gene name here is a mouse gene name. The CDR3 end lies 1 residue beyond the end of the read and is filled in from the germline J gene. This chain connects TRBV29 to TRBJ2-5; 7 nucleotides line up with TRBD1. The CDR3 covers 13 residues. Germline assignment: CDR1 MSHET and CDR2 SYDVDS. Trimming took 2 bases from V and 4 from J; bases not matched to a gene: 0. The CDR3 loop is CASSLQGEDTQYF. The sequenced CDR3 bases are TGTGCTAGCAGTTTACAGGGGGAAGACACCCAGTAC.